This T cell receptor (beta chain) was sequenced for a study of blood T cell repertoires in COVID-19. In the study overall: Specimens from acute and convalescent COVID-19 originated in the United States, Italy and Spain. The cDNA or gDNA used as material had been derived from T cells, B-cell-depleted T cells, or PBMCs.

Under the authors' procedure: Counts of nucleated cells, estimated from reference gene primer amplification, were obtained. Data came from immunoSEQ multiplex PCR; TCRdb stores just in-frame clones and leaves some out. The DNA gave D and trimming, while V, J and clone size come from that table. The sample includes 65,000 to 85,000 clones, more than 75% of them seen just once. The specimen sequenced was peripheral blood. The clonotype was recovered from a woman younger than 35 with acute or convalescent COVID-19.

The CDR3 DNA reads TGTGCCAGCAGCCAAGTTGGAGTCAATGGCTACACCTTC. Its protein product is CASSQVGVNGYTF. The genes are TRBV14 and TRBJ1-2, with no clear D. The V end lost 1 base, the J end lost 6 bases, and 9 bases lay between the germline ends. The CDR3 has 13 amino acids. Per germline, CDR1 SGHDN and CDR2 FVKESK.